This T cell receptor (beta chain) originates from a study of T-cell reconstitution after alpha-beta-depleted transplantation in children. This clonotype was seen ten or more times. Antigen specificity is unknown. Study observations and caveats: Surviving thymic progenitors and recipient T cells were the source of high TCRbeta diversity at day 60 in some patients.

Unique molecular identifiers were built into the TCRbeta library. TCRdb recomputed calls from the PCR reads with MiXCR, one row per CDR3 protein. Of around 450,000 distinct CDR3 sequences detected, 8% to 11% appear once; the ten largest clones hold 2% to 2.5%. This TCR came from a child under 10 years old with inherited bone marrow failure, due to receive a stem cell transplant. The sequencing here drew on PBMCs, taken before TCRalphabeta/CD19-depleted stem cell transplant.

The CDR3 region is CASSLKLAPRTYEQYF. The DNA of the CDR3 is TGTGCCAGCAGCTTAAAACTGGCGCCACGGACCTACGAGCAGTACTTC. This rearrangement joins TRBV7-8 to TRBJ2-7; D remains ambiguous. CDR3 size: 16 residues. Germline lookup yields CDR1 SGHVS and CDR2 FQNEAQ. The ends were cut back, 2 bases at V and 2 bases at J, with 16 bases in the middle.